The 9 T cell receptor beta chains below were found in one sample sequenced in a study of T cell repertoires in cytomegalovirus infection. TCRdb re-derived calls from the reads in MiXCR, one entry per CDR3 protein. This table has about 200,000 distinct CDR3 sequences, less than 9.5% appearing once. Source material: PBMCs. All receptors come from a human donor in good health (CMV status not recorded). Some clones in this sample may be carry-over from other donors' samples.

The sample holds many counts of this clonotype. The chain carries TRBV27 and TRBJ1-2; D remains ambiguous. This CDR3 is 13 amino acids long. Trimming took 4 bases from V and 1 from J, leaving 7 bases between them. Germline values: CDR1 MNHEY, CDR2 SMNVEV (reference sequence). CDR3 protein: CASSSQRNYGYTF. Written as DNA, the CDR3 is TGTGCCAGCAGTTCACAGCGTAACTATGGCTACACCTTC.

This sequence joins TRBV10-3 and TRBJ2-4; D call uncertain. The CDR3 consists of 14 residues. Trimming pared 0 bases from V and 5 bases from J, leaving 8 bases between. CDR1 and CDR2 from the germline V gene are ENHRY and SYGVKD. In nucleotides, the CDR3 is TGTGCCATCAGTGAGTCGACAAGTCAAAACATTCAGTACTTC. Translating gives CAISESTSQNIQYF.

The table lists this clonotype with a few counts. V and J are TRBV19 and TRBJ2-1; D not certain. Trimming pared 7 bases from V and 5 bases from J, leaving 9 bases between. The CDR3 has 12 amino acids. The germline V gene encodes CDR1 LNHDA and CDR2 SQIVND (reference sequence). The DNA of the CDR3 is TGTGCCAGTAATCGCGGTAACAATGAGCAGTTCTTC. Its protein is CASNRGNNEQFF.

This clonotype was counted many times. The chain uses TRBV7-2 and TRBJ1-4; D gene unclear. Looked up from germline, CDR1 is SGHTA and CDR2 is FQGNSA. The CDR3 is made up of 15 amino acids. Trimming shortened V by 2 bases and J by 1 base, and 8 bases separated the two germline ends. The CDR3 here is CASSLYAGTNEKLFF. For the CDR3, the DNA is TGTGCCAGCAGCTTATATGCCGGAACTAATGAAAAACTGTTTTTT.

The rearrangement uses TRBV28 and TRBJ1-1; D gene ambiguous. This CDR3 comprises 14 residues. The V and J ends lost 5 bases and 7 bases respectively, with 17 bases between them. Germline-derived CDR1 and CDR2 are MDHEN and SYDVKM. The chain's CDR3 is CASSQPSQRGEAFF. The CDR3 DNA follows: TGTGCCAGCAGTCAACCATCTCAGAGAGGTGAAGCTTTCTTT.

This clonotype was observed many times. This chain uses TRBV11-2 with TRBJ1-4; the match to TRBD1 covers 7 bases. CDR1 SGHAT and CDR2 FQNNGV come from the germline V gene. CDR3 size: 19 residues. J gave up 4 bases and V 2 bases, and 16 bases lay outside the gene matches. The CDR3 nucleotides are TGTGCCAGCAGCTTAAAGATTCGGGGACAGCGGAATATTAATGAAAAACTGTTTTTT. Translating it yields CASSLKIRGQRNINEKLFF.

This clonotype was seen only a few times. This chain links TRBV7-9 with TRBJ2-2; D gene uncertain. Germline lookup yields CDR1 SEHNR and CDR2 FQNEAQ (reference sequence). CDR3 length equals 14 residues. V lost 4 bases, J lost 5 bases, and 11 bases lay in between. The CDR3 bases are TGTGCCAGCAGCTCGAGACTGGAAACCGGGGAGCTGTTTTTT. Its translation: CASSSRLETGELFF.

This clonotype was observed at least ten times. This sequence joins TRBV11-3 and TRBJ2-1, with TRBD2 identical over 11 bases. V lost 3 bases, J lost 7 bases, and 8 bases stayed unmatched. Looked up from germline, CDR1 is SGHNT and CDR2 is YENEEA. This CDR3 has 16 amino acids. CDR3 coding DNA: TGTGCCAGCAGCTTGAAATCCATAGCGGGAGGGAATGAGCAGTTCTTC. Residues: CASSLKSIAGGNEQFF.

This clonotype was detected many times. This CDR3 is CASSLGPRGLSGSEQFF. CDR3 nucleotides: TGTGCCAGCAGCTTAGGCCCCAGGGGTTTATCGGGTAGTGAGCAGTTCTTC. The chain couples TRBV7-8 to TRBJ2-1, with TRBD1 as a possible D gene (6 bases). CDR3 length: 17 amino acids. Trimming pared 1 base from V and 9 bases from J, leaving 22 bases between. The germline CDR1 and CDR2 sequences are SGHVS and FQNEAQ. Combining the CDR3 with reference TRBV7-8 and TRBJ2-1 gives the whole variable domain GAGVSQSPRYKVAKRGQDVALRCDPISGHVSLFWYQQALGQGPEFLTYFQNEAQLDKSGLPSDRFFAERPEGSVSTLKIQRTQQEDSAVYLCASSLGPRGLSGSEQFFGPGTRLTVL.